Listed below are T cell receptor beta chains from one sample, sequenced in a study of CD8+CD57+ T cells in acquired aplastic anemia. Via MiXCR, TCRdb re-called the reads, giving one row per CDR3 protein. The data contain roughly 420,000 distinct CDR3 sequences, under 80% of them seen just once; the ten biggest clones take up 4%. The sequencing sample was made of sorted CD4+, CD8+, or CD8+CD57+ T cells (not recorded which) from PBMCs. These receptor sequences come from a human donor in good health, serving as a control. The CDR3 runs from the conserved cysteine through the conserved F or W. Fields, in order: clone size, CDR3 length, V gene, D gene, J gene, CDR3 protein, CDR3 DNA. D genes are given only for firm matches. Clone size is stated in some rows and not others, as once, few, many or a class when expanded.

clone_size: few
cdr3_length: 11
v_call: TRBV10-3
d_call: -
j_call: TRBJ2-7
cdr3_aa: CAISGDDEQYF
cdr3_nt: TGTGCCATCAGTGGGGATGACGAGCAGTACTTC

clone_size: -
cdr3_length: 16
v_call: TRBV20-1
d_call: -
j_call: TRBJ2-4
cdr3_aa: CSAILPGTSTKNIQYF
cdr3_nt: TGCAGTGCTATACTTCCCGGCACTAGCACCAAAAACATTCAGTACTTC

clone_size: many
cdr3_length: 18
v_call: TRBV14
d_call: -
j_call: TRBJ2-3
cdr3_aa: CASSQDLRQASSTDTQYF
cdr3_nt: TGTGCCAGCAGCCAAGATCTTCGTCAAGCCTCTAGCACAGATACGCAGTATTTT

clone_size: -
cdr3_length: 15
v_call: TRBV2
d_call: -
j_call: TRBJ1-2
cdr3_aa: CASSEDSRSNYYYTF
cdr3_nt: TGTGCCAGCAGTGAAGACAGTCGATCTAACTATTACTACACCTTC

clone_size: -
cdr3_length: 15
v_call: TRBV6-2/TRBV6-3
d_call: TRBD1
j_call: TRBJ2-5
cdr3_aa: CASSRGTGVSETQYF
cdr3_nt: TGTGCCAGCAGTCGCGGGACAGGGGTAAGCGAGACCCAGTACTTC

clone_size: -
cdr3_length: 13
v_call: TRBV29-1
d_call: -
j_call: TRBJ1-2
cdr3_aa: CSAGRERNYGYTF
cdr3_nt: TGCAGTGCCGGGCGGGAGAGGAACTATGGCTACACCTTC

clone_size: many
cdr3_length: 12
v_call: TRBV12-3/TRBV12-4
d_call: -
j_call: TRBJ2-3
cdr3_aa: CASTPRTDTQYF
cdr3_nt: TGTGCCAGCACCCCGAGAACAGATACGCAGTATTTT

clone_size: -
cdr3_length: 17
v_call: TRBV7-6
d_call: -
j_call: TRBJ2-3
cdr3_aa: CASSRAPNAGGPDTQYF
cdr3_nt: TGTGCCAGCAGCCGAGCGCCGAACGCCGGGGGCCCAGATACGCAGTATTTT

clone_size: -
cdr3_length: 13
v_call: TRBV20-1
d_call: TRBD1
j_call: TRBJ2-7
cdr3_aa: CSARGDRAYEQYF
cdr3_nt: TGCAGTGCTAGAGGAGACAGGGCCTACGAGCAGTACTTC

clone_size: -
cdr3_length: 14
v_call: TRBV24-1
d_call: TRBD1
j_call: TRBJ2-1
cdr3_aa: CATSDPGGRNEQFF
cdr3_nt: TGTGCCACCAGTGATCCAGGGGGACGGAATGAGCAGTTCTTC

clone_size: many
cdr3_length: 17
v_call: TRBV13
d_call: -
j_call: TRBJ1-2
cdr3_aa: CASSLGPYDRTDYGYTF
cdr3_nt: TGTGCCAGCAGCTTAGGACCCTATGACCGTACCGACTATGGCTACACCTTC

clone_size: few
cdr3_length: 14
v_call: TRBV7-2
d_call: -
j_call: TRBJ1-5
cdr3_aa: CASSLVGQGGYEQF
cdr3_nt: TGTGCCAGCAGCTTAGTCGGCCAGGGCGGCTACGAGCAGTTT

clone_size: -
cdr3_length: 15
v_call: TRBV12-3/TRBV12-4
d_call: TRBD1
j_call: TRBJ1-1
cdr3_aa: CASSTSGQANTEAFF
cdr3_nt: TGTGCCAGCAGCACATCGGGACAGGCGAACACTGAAGCTTTCTTT

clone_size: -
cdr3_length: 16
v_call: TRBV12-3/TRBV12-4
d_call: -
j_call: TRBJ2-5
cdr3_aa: CASTYRLVALSETQYF
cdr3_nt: TGTGCCAGCACCTACCGACTAGTTGCGTTATCTGAGACCCAGTACTTC

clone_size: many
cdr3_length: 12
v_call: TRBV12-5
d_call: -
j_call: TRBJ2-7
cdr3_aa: CASGKTAYEQYF
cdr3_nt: TGTGCTAGTGGAAAGACCGCCTACGAGCAGTACTTC

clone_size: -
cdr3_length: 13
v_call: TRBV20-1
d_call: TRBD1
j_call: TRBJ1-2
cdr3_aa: CSASGTGGGGYTF
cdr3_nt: TGCAGTGCCTCCGGGACAGGGGGAGGGGGCTACACCTTC